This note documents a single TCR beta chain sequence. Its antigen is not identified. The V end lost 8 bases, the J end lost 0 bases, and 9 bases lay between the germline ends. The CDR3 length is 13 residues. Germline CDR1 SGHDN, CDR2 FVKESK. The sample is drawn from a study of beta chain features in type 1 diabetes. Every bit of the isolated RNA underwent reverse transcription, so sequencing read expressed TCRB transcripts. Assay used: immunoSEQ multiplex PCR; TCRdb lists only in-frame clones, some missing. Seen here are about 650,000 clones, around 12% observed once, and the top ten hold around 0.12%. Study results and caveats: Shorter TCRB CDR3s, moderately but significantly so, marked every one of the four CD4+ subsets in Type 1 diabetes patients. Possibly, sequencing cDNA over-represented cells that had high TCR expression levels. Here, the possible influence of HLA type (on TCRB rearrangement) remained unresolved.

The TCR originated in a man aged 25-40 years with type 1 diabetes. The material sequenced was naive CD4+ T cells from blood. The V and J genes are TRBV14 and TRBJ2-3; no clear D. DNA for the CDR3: TGTGCCAGCCTGGCTTCTAGCACAGATACGCAGTATTTT. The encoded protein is CASLASSTDTQYF.